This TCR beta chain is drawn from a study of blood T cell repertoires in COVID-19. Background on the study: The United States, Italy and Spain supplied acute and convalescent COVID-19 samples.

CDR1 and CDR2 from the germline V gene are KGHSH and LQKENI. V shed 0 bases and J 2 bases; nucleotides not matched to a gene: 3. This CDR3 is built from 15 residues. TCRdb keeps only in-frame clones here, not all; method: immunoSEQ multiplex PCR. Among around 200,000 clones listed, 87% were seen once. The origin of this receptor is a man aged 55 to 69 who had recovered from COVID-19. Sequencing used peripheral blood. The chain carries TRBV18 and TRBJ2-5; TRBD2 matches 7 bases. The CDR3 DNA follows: TGTGCCAGCTCACCACCACAGCGGGGACAAGAGACCCAGTACTTC. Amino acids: CASSPPQRGQETQYF. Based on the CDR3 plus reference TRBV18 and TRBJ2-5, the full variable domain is NAGVMQNPRHLVRRRGQEARLRCSPMKGHSHVYWYRQLPEEGLKFMVYLQKENIIDESGMPKERFSAEFPKEGPSILRIQQVVRGDSAAYFCASSPPQRGQETQYFGPGTRLLVL.